Sequencing of this T cell receptor (beta chain) was carried out in a study of T cell repertoires in cytomegalovirus infection. About the research overall: HLA-C-restricted CMV epitopes, recently identified, and well-studied HLA-B-restricted ones were used by the study. Public TCR beta signature analysis indicated the presence of both CMV infection and matching HLA type.

Germline CDR1 reads SEHNR; CDR2 reads FQNEAQ (reference sequence). Trimming left V 3 bases short and J 4 bases short, with 13 bases between. The CDR3 contains 14 residues. This clonotype occurred a few times. Its antigen is still unknown. TCRdb independently ran MiXCR on the reads; one entry per CDR3 protein. The sample shows around 900,000 distinct CDR3 sequences, roughly 31% of them seen only once. This sequence originates from a human donor in good health (CMV status not recorded). Some clones in this sample may be carry-over from other donors' samples. The chain combines TRBV7-9 with TRBJ2-7; D may correspond to TRBD1 or TRBD2 (5 bases each). This sample comprised cultured CD8+ T cells from PBMCs, obtained from culture after CMV antigen stimulation. The CDR3 reads CASSFGRERYEQYF. The CDR3 nucleotides read TGTGCCAGCAGCTTTGGCAGGGAGCGATACGAGCAGTACTTC.